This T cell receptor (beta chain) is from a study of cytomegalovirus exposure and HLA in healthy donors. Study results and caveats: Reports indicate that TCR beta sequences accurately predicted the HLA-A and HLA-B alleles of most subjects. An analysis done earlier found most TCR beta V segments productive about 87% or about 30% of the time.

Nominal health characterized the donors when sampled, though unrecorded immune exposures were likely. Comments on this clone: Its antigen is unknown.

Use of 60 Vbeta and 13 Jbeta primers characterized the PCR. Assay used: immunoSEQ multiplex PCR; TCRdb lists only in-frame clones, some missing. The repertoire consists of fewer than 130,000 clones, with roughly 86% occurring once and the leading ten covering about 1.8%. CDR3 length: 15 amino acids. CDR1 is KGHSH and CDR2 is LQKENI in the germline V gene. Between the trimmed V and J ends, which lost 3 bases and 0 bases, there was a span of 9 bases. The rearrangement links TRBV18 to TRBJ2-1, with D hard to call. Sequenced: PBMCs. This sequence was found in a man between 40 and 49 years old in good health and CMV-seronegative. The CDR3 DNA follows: TGTGCCAGCTCACCGTCAGTTCGCTCCTACAATGAGCAGTTCTTC. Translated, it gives CASSPSVRSYNEQFF.